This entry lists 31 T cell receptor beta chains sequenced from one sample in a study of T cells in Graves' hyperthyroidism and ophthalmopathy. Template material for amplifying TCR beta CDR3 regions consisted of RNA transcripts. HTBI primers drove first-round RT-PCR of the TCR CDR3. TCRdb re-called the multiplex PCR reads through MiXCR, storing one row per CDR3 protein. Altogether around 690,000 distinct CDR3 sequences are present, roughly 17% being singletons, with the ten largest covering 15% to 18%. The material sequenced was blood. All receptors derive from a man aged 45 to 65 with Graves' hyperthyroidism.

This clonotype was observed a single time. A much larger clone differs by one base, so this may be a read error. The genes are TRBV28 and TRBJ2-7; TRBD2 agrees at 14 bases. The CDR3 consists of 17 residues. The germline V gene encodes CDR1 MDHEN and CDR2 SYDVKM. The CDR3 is CPSSLWGTSGRVNEQYF. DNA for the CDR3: TGTCCCAGCAGTTTATGGGGGACTAGCGGGAGAGTCAACGAGCAGTACTTC. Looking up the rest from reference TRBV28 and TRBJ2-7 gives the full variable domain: DVKVTQSSRYLVKRTGEKVFLECVQDMDHENMFWYRQDPGLGLRLIYFSYDVKMKEKGDIPEGYSVSREKKERFSLILESASTNQTSMYLCPSSLWGTSGRVNEQYFGPGTRLTVT.

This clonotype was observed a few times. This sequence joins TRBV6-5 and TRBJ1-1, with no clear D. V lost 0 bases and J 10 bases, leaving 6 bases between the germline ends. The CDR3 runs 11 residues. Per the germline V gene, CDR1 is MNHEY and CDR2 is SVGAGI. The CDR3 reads CASSYSSIAFF. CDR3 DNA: TGTGCCAGCAGTTACTCCTCCATAGCTTTCTTT.

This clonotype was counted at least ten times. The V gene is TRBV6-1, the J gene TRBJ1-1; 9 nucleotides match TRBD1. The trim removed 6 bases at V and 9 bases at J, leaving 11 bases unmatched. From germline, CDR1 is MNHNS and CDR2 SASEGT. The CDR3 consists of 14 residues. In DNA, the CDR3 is TGTGCCAGCAGCGCCGGGACAGGGTTGAAAAAAGCTTTCTTT. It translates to CASSAGTGLKKAFF.

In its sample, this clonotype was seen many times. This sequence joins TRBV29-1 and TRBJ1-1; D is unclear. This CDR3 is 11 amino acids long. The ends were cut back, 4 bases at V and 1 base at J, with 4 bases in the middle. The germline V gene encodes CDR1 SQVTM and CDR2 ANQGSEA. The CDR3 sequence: CSVAENTEAFF. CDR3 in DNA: TGCAGCGTTGCGGAGAACACTGAAGCTTTCTTT.

CDR3 nucleotides: TGTGCCAGCAGCCCATACGGGACTAGGTTAAACAATGAGCAGTTCTTC. Amino acid sequence: CASSPYGTRLNNEQFF. V and J are TRBV28 and TRBJ2-1; TRBD2 matches 8 bases. The germline CDR1 and CDR2 sequences are MDHEN and SYDVKM. The CDR3 extends over 16 amino acids. V lost 6 bases and J lost 5; bases outside the gene matches: 12.

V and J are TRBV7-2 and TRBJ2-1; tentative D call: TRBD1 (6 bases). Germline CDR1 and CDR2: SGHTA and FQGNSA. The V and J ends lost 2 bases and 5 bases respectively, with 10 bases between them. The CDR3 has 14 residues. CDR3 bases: TGTGCCAGCAGCTTATACAGGGATCACAATGAGCAGTTCTTC. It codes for CASSLYRDHNEQFF.

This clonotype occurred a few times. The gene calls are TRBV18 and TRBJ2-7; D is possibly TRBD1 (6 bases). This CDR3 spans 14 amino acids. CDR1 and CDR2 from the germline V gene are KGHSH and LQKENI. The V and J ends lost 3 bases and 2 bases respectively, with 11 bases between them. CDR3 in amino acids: CASSPRDNTYEQYF. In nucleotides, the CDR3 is TGTGCCAGCTCACCCCGGGACAATACCTACGAGCAGTACTTC.

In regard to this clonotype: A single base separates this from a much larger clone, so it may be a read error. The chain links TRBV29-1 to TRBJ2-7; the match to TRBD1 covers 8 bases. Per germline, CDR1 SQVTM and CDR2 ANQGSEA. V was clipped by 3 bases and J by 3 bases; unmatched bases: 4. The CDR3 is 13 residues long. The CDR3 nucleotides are TGCAGCGTTGAGGGACAGGAGCTCTACGAGCAGTACTTC. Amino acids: CSVEGQELYEQYF.

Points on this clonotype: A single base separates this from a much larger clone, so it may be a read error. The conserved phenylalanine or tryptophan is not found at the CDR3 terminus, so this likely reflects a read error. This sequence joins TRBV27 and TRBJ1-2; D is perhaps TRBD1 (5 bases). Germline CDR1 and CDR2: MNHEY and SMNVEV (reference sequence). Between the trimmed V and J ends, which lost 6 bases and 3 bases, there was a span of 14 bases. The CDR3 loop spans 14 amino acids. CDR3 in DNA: TGTGCCAGCAGCCGCAGGGAACGAGACTATGGCTACACCTTA. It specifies CASSRRERDYGYTL.

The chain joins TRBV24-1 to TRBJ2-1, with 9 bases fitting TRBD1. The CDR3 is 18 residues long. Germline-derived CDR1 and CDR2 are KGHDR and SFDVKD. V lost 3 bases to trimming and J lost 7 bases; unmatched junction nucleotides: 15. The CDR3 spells CATSDPQGGTGSWNEQFF. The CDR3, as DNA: TGTGCCACCAGTGATCCCCAGGGTGGGACAGGGTCTTGGAATGAGCAGTTCTTC.

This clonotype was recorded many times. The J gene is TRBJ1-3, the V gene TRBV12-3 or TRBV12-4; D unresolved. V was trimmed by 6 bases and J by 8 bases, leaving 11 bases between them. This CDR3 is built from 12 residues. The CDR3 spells CASSLILDTIYF. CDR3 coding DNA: TGTGCCAGCAGCCTTATTTTAGACACCATATATTTT.

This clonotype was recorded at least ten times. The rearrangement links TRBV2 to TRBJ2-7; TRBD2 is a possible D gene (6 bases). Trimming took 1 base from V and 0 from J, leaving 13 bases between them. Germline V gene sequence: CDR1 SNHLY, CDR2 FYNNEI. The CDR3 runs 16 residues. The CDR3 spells CASSEGGVLSSYEQYF. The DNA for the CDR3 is TGTGCCAGCAGTGAAGGGGGGGTCCTTAGCTCCTACGAGCAGTACTTC.

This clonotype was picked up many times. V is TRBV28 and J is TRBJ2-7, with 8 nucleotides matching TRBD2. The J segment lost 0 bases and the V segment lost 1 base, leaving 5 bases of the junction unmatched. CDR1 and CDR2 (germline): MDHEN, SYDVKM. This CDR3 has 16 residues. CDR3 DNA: TGTGCCAGCAGTTTATTGACCAGCGGGAGCTCCTACGAGCAGTACTTC. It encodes CASSLLTSGSSYEQYF.

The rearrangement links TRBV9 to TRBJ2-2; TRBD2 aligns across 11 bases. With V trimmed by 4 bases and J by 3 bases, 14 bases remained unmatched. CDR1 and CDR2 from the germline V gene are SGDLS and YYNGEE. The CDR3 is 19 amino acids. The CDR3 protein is CASSSTGLAELEHTGELFF. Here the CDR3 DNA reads TGTGCCAGCAGCTCTACGGGACTAGCGGAGTTAGAGCACACCGGGGAGCTGTTTTTT.

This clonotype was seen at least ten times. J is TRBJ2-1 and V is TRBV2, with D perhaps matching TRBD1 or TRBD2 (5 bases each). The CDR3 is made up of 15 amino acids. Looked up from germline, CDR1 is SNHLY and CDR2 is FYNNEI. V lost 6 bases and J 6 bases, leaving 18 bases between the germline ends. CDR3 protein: CASSPAGTQLNEQFF. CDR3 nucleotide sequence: TGTGCCAGCAGCCCGGCTGGGACCCAACTCAATGAGCAGTTCTTC.

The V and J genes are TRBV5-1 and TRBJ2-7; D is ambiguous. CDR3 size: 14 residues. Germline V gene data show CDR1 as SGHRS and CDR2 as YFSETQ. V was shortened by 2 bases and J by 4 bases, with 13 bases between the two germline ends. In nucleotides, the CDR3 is TGCGCCAGCAGCTTAGACGGGCTCCTATACGAGCAGTACTTC. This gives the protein CASSLDGLLYEQYF.

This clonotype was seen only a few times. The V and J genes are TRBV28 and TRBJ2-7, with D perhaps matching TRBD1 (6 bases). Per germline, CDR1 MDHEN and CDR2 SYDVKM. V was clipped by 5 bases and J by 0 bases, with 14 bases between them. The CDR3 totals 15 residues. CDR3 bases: TGTGCCAGCAGTACCTCCGGGACACTCTCCTACGAGCAGTACTTC. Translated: CASSTSGTLSYEQYF.

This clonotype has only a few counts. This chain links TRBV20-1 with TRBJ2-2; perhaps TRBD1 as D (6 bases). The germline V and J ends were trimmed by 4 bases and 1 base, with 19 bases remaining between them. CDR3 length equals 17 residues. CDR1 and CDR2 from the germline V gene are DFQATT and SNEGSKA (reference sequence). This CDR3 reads CSAKSGTKILNTGELFF. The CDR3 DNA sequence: TGCAGTGCTAAGTCCGGGACAAAAATTCTGAACACCGGGGAGCTGTTTTTT.

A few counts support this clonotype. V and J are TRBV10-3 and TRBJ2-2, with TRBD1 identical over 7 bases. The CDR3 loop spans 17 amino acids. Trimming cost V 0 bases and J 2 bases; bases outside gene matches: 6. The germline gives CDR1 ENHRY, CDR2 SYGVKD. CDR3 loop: CAISESRGPLNTGELFF. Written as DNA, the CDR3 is TGTGCCATCAGTGAGTCGAGGGGGCCCTTAAACACCGGGGAGCTGTTTTTT.

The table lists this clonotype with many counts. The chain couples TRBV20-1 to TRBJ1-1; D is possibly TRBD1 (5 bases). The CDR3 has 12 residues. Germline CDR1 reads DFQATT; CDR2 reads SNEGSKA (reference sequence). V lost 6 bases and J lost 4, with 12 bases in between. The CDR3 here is CSAKRTSTEAFF. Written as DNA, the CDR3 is TGCAGTGCAAAGAGGACAAGCACTGAAGCTTTCTTT.

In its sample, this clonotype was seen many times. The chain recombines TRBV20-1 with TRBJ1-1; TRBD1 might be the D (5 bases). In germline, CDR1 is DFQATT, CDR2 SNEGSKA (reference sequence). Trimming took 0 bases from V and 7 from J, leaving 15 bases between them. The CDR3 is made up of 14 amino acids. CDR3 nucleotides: TGCAGTGCTAGAGATCGGGGGGGGAACGGTGAAGCTTTCTTT. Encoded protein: CSARDRGGNGEAFF.

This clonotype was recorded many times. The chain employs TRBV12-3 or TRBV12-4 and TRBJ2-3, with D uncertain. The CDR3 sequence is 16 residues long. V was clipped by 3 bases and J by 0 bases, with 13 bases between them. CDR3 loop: CASSFFATSSTDTQYF. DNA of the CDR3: TGTGCCAGCAGTTTTTTTGCAACCTCTAGCACAGATACGCAGTATTTT.

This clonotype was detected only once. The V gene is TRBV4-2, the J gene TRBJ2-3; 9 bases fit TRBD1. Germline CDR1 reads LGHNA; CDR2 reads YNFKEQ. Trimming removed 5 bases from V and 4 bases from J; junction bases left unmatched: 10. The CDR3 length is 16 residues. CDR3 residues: CASSMPQGALADTQYF. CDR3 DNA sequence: TGTGCCAGCAGCATGCCACAGGGGGCCCTCGCAGATACGCAGTATTTT.

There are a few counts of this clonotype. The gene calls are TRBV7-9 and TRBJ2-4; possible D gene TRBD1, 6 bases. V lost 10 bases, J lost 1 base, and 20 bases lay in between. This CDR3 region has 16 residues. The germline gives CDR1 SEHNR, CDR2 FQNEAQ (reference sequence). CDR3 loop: CAIRVSTGSAKNIQYF. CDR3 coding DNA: TGTGCCATAAGGGTCTCGACAGGCTCGGCCAAAAACATTCAGTACTTC.

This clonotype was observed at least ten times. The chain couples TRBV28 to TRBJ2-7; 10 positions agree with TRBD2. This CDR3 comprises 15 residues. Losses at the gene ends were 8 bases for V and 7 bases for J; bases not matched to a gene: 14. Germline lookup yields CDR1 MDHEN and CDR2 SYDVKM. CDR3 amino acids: CASSLLAGVTREQYF. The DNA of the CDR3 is TGTGCCAGCTCGCTCCTAGCGGGAGTGACAAGAGAGCAGTACTTC.

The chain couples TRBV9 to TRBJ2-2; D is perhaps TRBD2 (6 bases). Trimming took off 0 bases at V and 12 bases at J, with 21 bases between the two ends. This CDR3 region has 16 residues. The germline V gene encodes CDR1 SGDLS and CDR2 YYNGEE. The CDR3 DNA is TGTGCCAGCAGCGTAGCTTTTAATCCAGCGGAGGGGAAGCTGTTTTTT. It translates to CASSVAFNPAEGKLFF. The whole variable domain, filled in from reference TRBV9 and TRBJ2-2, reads DSGVTQTPKHLITATGQRVTLRCSPRSGDLSVYWYQQSLDQGLQFLIQYYNGEERAKGNILERFSAQQFPDLHSELNLSSLELGDSALYFCASSVAFNPAEGKLFFGEGSRLTVL.

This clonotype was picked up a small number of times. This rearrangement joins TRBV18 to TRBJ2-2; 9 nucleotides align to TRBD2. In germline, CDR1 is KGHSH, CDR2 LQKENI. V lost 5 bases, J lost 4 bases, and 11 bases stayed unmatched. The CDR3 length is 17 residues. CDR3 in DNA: TGTGCCAGCTCAATACTAGCGGGCGCTGGAGGCACCGGGGAGCTGTTTTTT. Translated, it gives CASSILAGAGGTGELFF.

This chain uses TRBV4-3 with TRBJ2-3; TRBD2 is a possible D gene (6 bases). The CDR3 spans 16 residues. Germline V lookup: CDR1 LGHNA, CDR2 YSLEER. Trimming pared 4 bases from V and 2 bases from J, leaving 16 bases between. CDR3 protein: CASSRVGGDPTDTQYF. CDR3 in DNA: TGCGCCAGCAGCCGAGTAGGCGGGGATCCCACAGATACGCAGTATTTT.

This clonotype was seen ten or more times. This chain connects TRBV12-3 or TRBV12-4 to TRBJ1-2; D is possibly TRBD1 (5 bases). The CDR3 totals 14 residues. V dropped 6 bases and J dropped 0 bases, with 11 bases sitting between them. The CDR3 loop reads CASRGGGSNYGYTF. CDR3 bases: TGTGCCAGCAGAGGTGGGGGATCTAACTATGGCTACACCTTC.

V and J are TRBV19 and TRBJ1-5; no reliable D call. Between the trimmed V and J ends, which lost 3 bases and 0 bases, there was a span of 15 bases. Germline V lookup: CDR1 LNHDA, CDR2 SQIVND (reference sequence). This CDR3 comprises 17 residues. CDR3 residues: CASSIVRQAYSNQPQHF. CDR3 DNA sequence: TGTGCCAGTAGTATCGTTCGGCAGGCTTATAGCAATCAGCCCCAGCATTTT.

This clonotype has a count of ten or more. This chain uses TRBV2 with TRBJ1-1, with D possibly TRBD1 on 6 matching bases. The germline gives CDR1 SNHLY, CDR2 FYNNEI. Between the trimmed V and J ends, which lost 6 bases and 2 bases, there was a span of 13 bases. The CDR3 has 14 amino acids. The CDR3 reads CASSLQGQNTEAFF. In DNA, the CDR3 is TGTGCCAGCAGCCTACAGGGCCAAAACACTGAAGCTTTCTTT.